This T cell receptor beta chain came from a study of radiation and T cells in renal cell carcinoma. Time point in this sample: blood 4 weeks post-SBRT, at nephrectomy. The treatment here: 15 Gy SBRT to primary tumor, nephrectomy 4 weeks later. Nephrectomy followed 15 Gy stereotactic body radiation by 4 weeks. The CDR3 runs to 19 residues. In germline, CDR1 is SGHVS, CDR2 FNYEAQ. The V gene lost 2 bases and the J gene lost 2 bases, with 25 bases spanning the gap. Produced via immunoSEQ multiplex PCR; TCRdb's table is partial and in-frame only. The sample contains about 170,000 clones, about 85% of which appear only once.

The source of this sequence is a woman in her fifties or sixties with renal cell carcinoma. V and J are TRBV7-6 and TRBJ2-7; D is possibly TRBD1 (5 bases). This sample comprised blood, obtained from a patient whose treatment included radiotherapy and nephrectomy. For the CDR3, the DNA is TGTGCCAGCAGCTTATGGGGCCGCGGCCCGGAGCTGGCCCCCTACGAGCAGTACTTC. Translation gives CASSLWGRGPELAPYEQYF.